This T cell receptor (beta chain) was recovered during a study of regulatory T cells in long-lasting Graves disease (dated by TCRdb to the early 2020s). Some background on the complete study: Persistent Graves' disease was defined as antithyroid drug treatment for over 5 years with persistently positive TSH receptor autoantibodies. The study took place in China and was registered as a clinical trial. On average, persistent Graves' disease patients in the clinical cohort had been on antithyroid drugs for about 9.7 years. A total of about 33 samples underwent TCR sequencing, from 13 patients with persistent Graves' disease and approximately 20 patients with newly diagnosed Graves' disease. Peripheral blood TCR sequencing and RNA sequencing compared persistent Graves' disease patients with newly diagnosed Graves' disease patients.

V loses 3 bases at its end and J loses 5 bases; junction bases beyond the gene matches: 13. Looking up the germline V gene (reference sequence) yields CDR1 SGHKS and CDR2 YYEKEE. From cysteine to phenylalanine, the CDR3 is 16 amino acids long. CDR3 DNA only is kept here, 48 bases in frame from base 1. General conclusions and limits of the study: Only the TCR beta chain was sequenced and analyzed. Only peripheral blood was studied, because thyroid tissue, the primary lesion, was inaccessible. Persistent patients shared more public clonotypes among themselves (2,741) than newly diagnosed patients did (over 900). Preferential use of TRBV28, TRBJ1-2 and TRBJ2-5 was observed in persistent disease, whereas TRBV20-1 and TRBJ2-1 were favored in newly diagnosed disease. The authors noted that the small sample size was a limitation that may lower accuracy. Persistent Graves' disease patients showed lower TCR Shannon entropy and fewer highly expanded clones than newly diagnosed patients, suggesting clonal expansion.

The time point label, read with the paper, signifies: persistent/refractory GD, antithyroid drugs over 5 years with positive TRAb. RNA was extracted from PBMCs in TRIzol for both TCR sequencing and RNA sequencing. The diagnosis of Graves' disease was made according to American Thyroid Association guidelines. Patients were recruited from an endocrinology department in Xi'an, China. Each patient gave about 9.1 milliliters of peripheral blood, collected in an EDTA anticoagulant tube. PBMCs were isolated by Ficoll Paque Plus density gradient separation without further T cell sorting. An Agilent 2100 Bioanalyzer and agarose gel were used to check RNA quality, while a NanoDrop 2000 measured RNA concentration. Libraries were made using multiplex PCR. Sequencing instrument: Illumina HiSeq 4000. CDR3 regions were amplified by Arm-PCR with iRepertoire HTBI primers to construct TCR beta libraries. PCR products were gel purified before sequencing. The study's own analysis went as follows. Across samples, roughly 60 TRBV and roughly 13 TRBJ segments were identified and used for gene usage analysis of CDR3 amino acid clonotypes. Filtered high-quality paired reads were merged into contigs using COPE and FqMerger. BLAST was used to align contigs to IMGT TRBV, TRBD and TRBJ reference genes, with CDR3 defined following IMGT. Any clonotype with a frequency above 0.1% was classified as a highly expanded clone. Repertoire diversity was measured by Shannon entropy, and V-J evenness by the Gini coefficient. A clonotype found in more than one individual was treated as public. In-frame beta chains were kept once TCRdb had trimmed the public reads at Q25 with fastp and called clones with MiXCR. Rows with one shared CDR3 protein collapse into an entry with the most common genes and DNA. In this record, the V and J calls reflect TCRdb's handling and not the investigators' own analysis. The sample contains 430,000 or so distinct CDR3 sequences, roughly a fifth of them found a single time. The ten largest make up about 13% of the sample.

This clonotype turned up a few times. The specificity of this receptor is unknown. There are no base qualities to consult, and no much larger clone falls within one base. The sequenced sample was peripheral blood mononuclear cells (PBMCs), obtained when the disease was refractory, from a patient treated with antithyroid drugs. The chain couples TRBV5-5 to TRBJ1-2, and TRBD1 aligns with 7 junction nucleotides. The sequence was obtained from a female donor with Graves disease. The nucleotide sequence is given as TGTGCCAGCAGCTCCAACTATAGGGACAGACTTTATGGCTACACCTTC. Its protein is CASSSNYRDRLYGYTF.